These 26 T cell receptor beta chains were sequenced from one sample in a study of T cells in localized non-small cell lung cancer. The protocol was immunoSEQ multiplex PCR, while the TCRdb copy is restricted to in-frame clones and leaves out a portion. The sample shows approximately 2,400 clones, about a fifth of them seen only once. Sample: normal lung tissue next to the tumor, taken before any cancer treatment. The source of these receptors is a man aged 35-75 years with stage I squamous cell lung carcinoma.

This clone is large in the sample. The chain uses TRBV19 and TRBJ1-1; D is perhaps TRBD1 (6 bases). Germline CDR1 LNHDA, CDR2 SQIVND (reference sequence). The CDR3 spans 14 residues. With 5 bases removed from V and 1 base from J, the gap between germline ends came to 11 bases. The CDR3 is CASSPTTGNTEAFF. The DNA of the CDR3 is TGTGCCAGTAGTCCGACGACAGGGAACACTGAAGCTTTCTTT.

This clone is termed large (0.1 to 1%). The chain couples TRBV9 to TRBJ2-6, with a weak D call TRBD1 (5 bases). Trimming left V 5 bases short and J 0 bases short, with 15 bases between. CDR1 and CDR2 (germline): SGDLS, YYNGEE. CDR3 size: 17 residues. CDR3 residues: CASSEGASSSGANVLTF. CDR3 DNA: TGTGCCAGCAGTGAAGGGGCTTCCAGCTCTGGGGCCAACGTCCTGACTTTC.

A few counts support this clone. V usage is TRBV14 and J usage is TRBJ2-7; D call uncertain. Trimming took 3 bases from V and 3 from J, leaving 3 bases between them. CDR3 length: 11 amino acids. The germline V gene encodes CDR1 SGHDN and CDR2 FVKESK. The chain's CDR3 is CASSHYYEQYF. The CDR3 DNA follows: TGTGCCAGCAGCCACTACTACGAGCAGTACTTC.

V is TRBV6-8 and J is TRBJ1-1; D is perhaps TRBD1 (6 bases). Trimming shortened V by 5 bases and J by 0 bases, and 16 bases separated the two germline ends. The V gene's germline CDR1 is MNHGY and CDR2 SAAAGT. The CDR3 has 16 residues. DNA of the CDR3: TGTGCCAGCAGTGGCGCTATACAGGGACTGAACACTGAAGCTTTCTTT. Translating gives CASSGAIQGLNTEAFF.

The chain links TRBV6-7 to TRBJ2-1; the D is unclear. TRBV6-7 is an open reading frame whose function is uncertain. Trimming left V 10 bases short and J 4 bases short, with 8 bases between. The CDR3 loop spans 11 amino acids. The chain's CDR3 is CATTRYNEQFF. The DNA for the CDR3 is TGTGCCACCACCCGATACAATGAGCAGTTCTTC.

In DNA form, the CDR3 reads TGTGCCTGGAGTGTACAGGGAGACCAGCCCCAGCATTTT. This sequence encodes CAWSVQGDQPQHF. The chain joins TRBV30 to TRBJ1-5; possible D gene TRBD1, 6 bases. The CDR3 is 13 amino acids. In germline, CDR1 is GTSNPN, CDR2 SVGIG (reference sequence). With 0 bases removed from V and 7 bases from J, the gap between germline ends came to 10 bases. Complete variable domain (other parts from reference TRBV30 and TRBJ1-5): SQTIHQWPATLVQPVGSPLSLECTVEGTSNPNLYWYRQAAGRGLQLLFYSVGIGQISSEVPQNLSASRPQDRQFILSSKKLLLSDSGFYLCAWSVQGDQPQHFGDGTRLSIL.

This clone occurred a few times. V and J are TRBV11-3 and TRBJ2-5; 10 positions agree with TRBD1. CDR1 SGHNT and CDR2 YENEEA come from the germline V gene. J lost 4 bases, V lost 4 bases, and 6 bases had no gene match. The CDR3 is 15 residues long. For the CDR3, the DNA is TGTGCCAGCAGCTACCGGGACAGGGGAGCAGAGACCCAGTACTTC. Translated, it gives CASSYRDRGAETQYF. Full variable domain (missing parts from reference TRBV11-3 and TRBJ2-5): EAGVVQSPRYKIIEKKQPVAFWCNPISGHNTLYWYLQNLGQGPELLIRYENEEAVDDSQLPKDRFSAERLKGVDSTLKIQPAELGDSAVYLCASSYRDRGAETQYFGPGTRLLVL.

This clone has more than one count but fewer than ten. The chain employs TRBV28 and TRBJ2-3; maybe TRBD2 (6 bases). Deletions cut 3 bases from V and 3 bases from J, with 10 bases between. CDR3 length equals 14 residues. Looked up from germline, CDR1 is MDHEN and CDR2 is SYDVKM. CDR3 residues: CASSFLSGTDTQYF. DNA of the CDR3: TGTGCCAGCAGTTTTCTGAGCGGGACAGATACGCAGTATTTT. Full variable domain (missing parts from reference TRBV28 and TRBJ2-3): DVKVTQSSRYLVKRTGEKVFLECVQDMDHENMFWYRQDPGLGLRLIYFSYDVKMKEKGDIPEGYSVSREKKERFSLILESASTNQTSMYLCASSFLSGTDTQYFGPGTRLTVL.

This clone is classed as large. The chain carries TRBV18 and TRBJ2-7; the D gene is possibly TRBD1 (6 bases). The CDR3 is made up of 13 amino acids. Trimming cost V 2 bases and J 5 bases, with 10 bases left between them. Germline V gene data show CDR1 as KGHSH and CDR2 as LQKENI. In DNA form, the CDR3 reads TGTGCCAGCTCACCAGGGGGCACGGACGAGCAGTACTTC. It translates to CASSPGGTDEQYF.

The chain is built from TRBV9 and TRBJ2-1; D possibly corresponds to TRBD2 (6 bases). Per the germline V gene, CDR1 is SGDLS and CDR2 is YYNGEE. Trimming shortened V by 4 bases and J by 8 bases, and 22 bases separated the two germline ends. This CDR3 has 16 amino acids. The CDR3 DNA reads as TGTGCCAGCAGCCTCGGAGGTAGCGGTATGATGGATGAGCAGTTCTTC. Its translation is CASSLGGSGMMDEQFF.

The rearrangement joins TRBV11-3 to TRBJ2-2; no reliable D call. The germline gives CDR1 SGHNT, CDR2 YENEEA. CDR3 length equals 14 residues. V gave up 5 bases and J gave up 2 bases, with 9 bases separating them. The CDR3 region is CASSPGPNTGELFF. The CDR3 DNA reads TGTGCCAGCAGCCCTGGACCTAACACCGGGGAGCTGTTTTTT.

The gene calls are TRBV12-2 and TRBJ2-1; the D call in the table, TRBD2, was not verified against the DNA. TRBV12-2 is shown as a pseudogene. There are 14 residues in the CDR3. The CDR3 nucleotides read TGTGCCACCTCAGGCGGGGGGCGGTACAATGAGCAGTTCTTC. The encoded protein is CATSGGGRYNEQFF.

This clone has a handful of counts. The rearrangement uses TRBV11-3 and TRBJ2-1, with D maybe TRBD1 (6 bases). Trimming pared 5 bases from V and 8 bases from J, leaving 25 bases between. The CDR3 length is 17 residues. Germline lookup yields CDR1 SGHNT and CDR2 YENEEA. For the CDR3, the DNA is TGTGCCAGCAGCCCTAGAGGGGGAAGTGGGTCATTCGATGAGCAGTTCTTC. This encodes CASSPRGGSGSFDEQFF.

The genes are TRBV6-8 and TRBJ2-7; no definite D call. The CDR3 loop spans 15 amino acids. Germline V lookup: CDR1 MNHGY, CDR2 SAAAGT. Between the trimmed V and J ends, which lost 5 bases and 1 base, there was a span of 15 bases. This CDR3 is CASSPGGAISYEQYF. CDR3 coding DNA: TGTGCCAGCAGTCCGGGTGGAGCCATATCCTACGAGCAGTACTTC.

By sample share, this clone is medium-sized. The chain employs TRBV11-3 and TRBJ2-7; D may be TRBD1 or TRBD2 (5 bases each). This CDR3 has 15 amino acids. Germline lookup yields CDR1 SGHNT and CDR2 YENEEA. V lost 3 bases, J lost 3 bases, and 15 bases lay in between. The DNA of the CDR3 is TGTGCCAGCAGCTTGGGGGTCAGGTCGGGCTACGAGCAGTACTTC. It encodes CASSLGVRSGYEQYF.

Relative to its sample, this clone is medium-sized. This chain connects TRBV11-3 to TRBJ1-5, with a weak D call TRBD1 (6 bases). Germline values: CDR1 SGHNT, CDR2 YENEEA. This CDR3 has 16 residues. V was shortened by 5 bases and J by 0 bases, with 14 bases between the two germline ends. As DNA, the CDR3 is TGTGCCAGCAGCAGAGGGGGAATGAATAGCAATCAGCCCCAGCATTTT. Amino acid sequence: CASSRGGMNSNQPQHF.

J is TRBJ1-1 and V is TRBV5-1; possibly TRBD1 for D (6 bases). In germline, CDR1 is SGHRS, CDR2 YFSETQ. Trimming stripped 0 bases from V and 2 bases from J, with 11 bases between. This CDR3 has 15 residues. CDR3 sequence reads: CASSLGRTANTEAFF. Written as DNA, the CDR3 is TGCGCCAGCAGCTTGGGCCGGACAGCAAACACTGAAGCTTTCTTT.

V is TRBV18 and J is TRBJ2-7, with D uncertain. The CDR3 totals 16 residues. V was pared by 5 bases and J by 1 base, with 18 bases between. The germline gives CDR1 KGHSH, CDR2 LQKENI. DNA of the CDR3: TGTGCCAGCTCAAATGGGGTGGGGAAGTCTTCCTACGAGCAGTACTTC. Its translation: CASSNGVGKSSYEQYF.

This clone was seen only a few times. One junction end disagrees with the germline gene, perhaps due to a read error. This sequence joins TRBV2 and TRBJ2-7; no reliable D call. The germline gives CDR1 SNHLY, CDR2 FYNNEI. This CDR3 is built from 12 residues. The CDR3 loop reads CASSEARNPRDF. The CDR3 DNA is TGTGCCAGCAGTGAAGCGCGCAATCCCCGGGACTTC.

This clone was observed a handful of times. This chain uses TRBV29-1 with TRBJ1-1, with D unclear. The CDR3 length is 12 residues. V lost 6 bases and J 1 base, leaving 9 bases between the germline ends. Germline CDR1 reads SQVTM; CDR2 reads ANQGSEA. CDR3: CSVLRENTEAFF. CDR3 nucleotide sequence: TGCAGCGTCCTTCGAGAGAACACTGAAGCTTTCTTT.

This clone showed up just a few times. The genes are TRBV9 and TRBJ2-3; TRBD2 matches 10 bases. V gave up 3 bases and J gave up 2 bases; unmatched junction bases: 3. The CDR3 contains 15 residues. Germline V gene sequence: CDR1 SGDLS, CDR2 YYNGEE. The CDR3 DNA is TGTGCCAGCAGCGCCGGGACTAGCGACACAGATACGCAGTATTTT. Protein product: CASSAGTSDTDTQYF.

This chain uses TRBV18 with TRBJ2-3; tentative D call: TRBD2 (6 bases). The CDR3 sequence is 17 residues long. Trimming took 3 bases from V and 2 from J, leaving 18 bases between them. Germline CDR1 and CDR2: KGHSH and LQKENI. The CDR3 region is CASSPRLTSRLTDTQYF. DNA for the CDR3: TGTGCCAGCTCACCGAGATTAACTAGCAGACTCACAGATACGCAGTATTTT.

Only a few counts were recorded for this clone. V and J are TRBV6-8 and TRBJ2-7, with 9 positions matching TRBD1. This CDR3 contains 15 residues. V lost 5 bases to trimming and J lost 1 base; unmatched junction nucleotides: 6. In germline, CDR1 is MNHGY, CDR2 SAAAGT. Written as DNA, the CDR3 is TGTGCCAGCAGTGATATAGGACAGGGGTCCTACGAGCAGTACTTC. Translated: CASSDIGQGSYEQYF.

The V and J genes are TRBV9 and TRBJ1-1; no reliable D call. Per the germline V gene, CDR1 is SGDLS and CDR2 is YYNGEE. The CDR3 spans 17 residues. With 0 bases removed from V and 0 bases from J, the gap between germline ends came to 15 bases. CDR3 amino acids: CASSVAPGGAMNTEAFF. Written as DNA, the CDR3 is TGTGCCAGCAGCGTAGCGCCAGGAGGCGCCATGAACACTGAAGCTTTCTTT. Filled out from reference TRBV9 and TRBJ1-1, the complete variable domain reads DSGVTQTPKHLITATGQRVTLRCSPRSGDLSVYWYQQSLDQGLQFLIQYYNGEERAKGNILERFSAQQFPDLHSELNLSSLELGDSALYFCASSVAPGGAMNTEAFFGQGTRLTVV.

The chain recombines TRBV28 with TRBJ1-1; D possibly corresponds to TRBD1 (6 bases). Germline V CDR1 and CDR2: MDHEN, SYDVKM. The V and J ends lost 7 bases and 0 bases respectively, with 15 bases between them. The CDR3 spans 15 residues. CDR3 DNA: TGTGCCAGCAAAGGGGGAATTGACATGAACACTGAAGCTTTCTTT. It is translated as CASKGGIDMNTEAFF.

Only a few counts were recorded for this clone. The V and J genes are TRBV10-3 and TRBJ2-1; either TRBD1 or TRBD2 may supply D (5 bases each). Trimming took 0 bases from V and 8 from J, leaving 20 bases between them. The CDR3 has 17 residues. CDR1 is ENHRY, CDR2 SYGVKD, per germline. The CDR3 here is CAISESMRTQGPHEQFF. CDR3 nucleotide sequence: TGTGCCATCAGTGAGTCAATGAGGACTCAGGGTCCCCATGAGCAGTTCTTC.